The 19 T cell receptor beta chains reported below all come from one sample, sequenced in a study of cytomegalovirus exposure and HLA in healthy donors. PCR employed 60 Vbeta and 13 Jbeta primers. Using immunoSEQ multiplex PCR, the repertoire was profiled, and TCRdb retains in-frame clones only, with some absent. The data show more than 75,000 clones, with 80% to 90% seen just once and about 2.5% held by the top ten. Sequences were obtained from PBMCs. The receptors stem from a man aged 18 to 29 in good health and CMV-seronegative.

The chain is built from TRBV5-4 and TRBJ2-5; D remains unclear. This CDR3 is built from 15 residues. V lost 0 bases and J lost 2, with 11 bases in between. Per germline, CDR1 SGHNT and CDR2 YYREEE (reference sequence). In nucleotides, the CDR3 is TGTGCCAGCAGCTTGGTTGTGGCAGGACAAGAGACCCAGTACTTC. Amino acid sequence: CASSLVVAGQETQYF.

V is TRBV19 and J is TRBJ2-1, with D perhaps TRBD2 (7 bases). With 6 bases removed from V and 5 bases from J, the gap between germline ends came to 14 bases. Germline V gene data show CDR1 as LNHDA and CDR2 as SQIVND (reference sequence). CDR3 length: 14 amino acids. This CDR3 reads CASRGGGVDNEQFF. CDR3 coding DNA: TGTGCCAGTAGAGGGGGGGGCGTCGACAATGAGCAGTTCTTC.

This clone came up a few times. The chain is built from TRBV9 and TRBJ1-5, with D tentatively TRBD1 (6 bases). V lost 4 bases, J lost 6 bases, and 17 bases lay in between. The V gene's germline CDR1 is SGDLS and CDR2 YYNGEE. The CDR3 has 15 amino acids. CDR3 bases: TGTGCCAGCAGCTCTTCCGGGACATTCGGTCAGCCCCAGCATTTT. Translated: CASSSSGTFGQPQHF.

A single count supports this clone. V gene TRBV9 combines with J gene TRBJ2-7; 10 positions match TRBD1. The CDR3 contains 16 residues. The germline CDR1 and CDR2 sequences are SGDLS and YYNGEE. With 0 bases clipped from V and 3 bases from J, the junction kept 6 bases outside the gene matches. The DNA for the CDR3 is TGTGCCAGCAGCGTAGATTCGGGACAGGGGCACTACGAGCAGTACTTC. This codes for CASSVDSGQGHYEQYF.

The rearrangement links TRBV5-4 to TRBJ1-2, with 8 nucleotides matching TRBD1. The CDR3 is made up of 15 amino acids. Germline V gene lookup returns CDR1 SGHNT and CDR2 YYREEE (reference sequence). The trim removed 7 bases at V and 7 bases at J, leaving 15 bases unmatched. This CDR3 reads CASSRQGSRPGGYTF. The CDR3 nucleotides read TGTGCCAGCTCACGACAGGGGTCGCGGCCCGGTGGCTACACCTTC.

The J gene is TRBJ2-1, the V gene TRBV6-5; D unclear. Looked up from germline, CDR1 is MNHEY and CDR2 is SVGAGI. With 7 bases removed from V and 7 bases from J, the gap between germline ends came to 14 bases. The CDR3 sequence is 13 residues long. The CDR3 bases are TGTGCCAGCAAACGGCTAGTCTCAAATGAGCAGTTCTTC. It codes for CASKRLVSNEQFF.

The chain couples TRBV9 to TRBJ2-1; 10 positions match TRBD2. Germline CDR1 and CDR2: SGDLS and YYNGEE. With V trimmed by 3 bases and J by 3 bases, 3 bases remained unmatched. This CDR3 is 15 amino acids long. This chain's CDR3 is CASSGGTSDYNEQFF. The CDR3 bases are TGTGCCAGCAGCGGCGGGACTAGCGACTACAATGAGCAGTTCTTC.

The chain uses TRBV28 and TRBJ1-2; no firm D call. The CDR3 is 11 amino acids. Trimming took off 6 bases at V and 1 base at J, with 3 bases between the two ends. The germline V gene has CDR1 MDHEN and CDR2 SYDVKM. The CDR3 DNA reads TGTGCCAGCAGCCGTAACTATGGCTACACCTTC. Protein: CASSRNYGYTF.

The V gene is TRBV10-3, the J gene TRBJ2-5, with 9 bases that match TRBD2. The closer fit of TRBJ2-7 to the DNA end suggests the J call may be wrong. The CDR3 runs to 14 residues. Germline CDR1 and CDR2: ENHRY and SYGVKD. This chain's CDR3 is CAISTGTSTYEQYF. The CDR3, as DNA: TGTGCCATCAGTACCGGGACTAGCACCTACGAGCAGTACTTC.

This chain connects TRBV7-6 to TRBJ2-7; TRBD2 agrees at 8 bases. J gave up 2 bases and V 1 base, and 7 bases lay outside the gene matches. The length of the CDR3 is 16 residues. From germline, CDR1 is SGHVS and CDR2 FNYEAQ. In DNA, the CDR3 is TGTGCCAGCAGCTTAGACGGGACTAGTGCGACCTACGAGCAGTACTTC. It is translated as CASSLDGTSATYEQYF.

The genes are TRBV2 and TRBJ2-7, with 7 bases that match TRBD2. The CDR3 contains 15 residues. The J segment lost 4 bases and the V segment lost 2 bases, leaving 8 bases of the junction unmatched. Per germline, CDR1 SNHLY and CDR2 FYNNEI. The CDR3 bases are TGTGCCAGCAGTGAAACGGCTAGCGGTGCTTACGAGCAGTACTTC. This translates into CASSETASGAYEQYF.

The rearrangement uses TRBV5-4 and TRBJ2-7, with 9 bases aligning to TRBD2. From germline, CDR1 is SGHNT and CDR2 YYREEE (reference sequence). The CDR3 contains 17 residues. V was pared by 0 bases and J by 2 bases, with 9 bases of the junction left unmatched. The CDR3 DNA reads TGTGCCAGCAGCTTGGCCATGACTAGCGGCTCGACCTACGAGCAGTACTTC. Amino acid sequence: CASSLAMTSGSTYEQYF.

The chain recombines TRBV10-3 with TRBJ2-1, with 11 bases identical to TRBD2. Germline-derived CDR1 and CDR2 are ENHRY and SYGVKD. There are 18 residues in the CDR3. Germline trimming cut 6 bases from V and 3 bases from J; bases unmatched to any gene: 13. The CDR3 sequence: CAIRRDLAGGAFYNEQFF. The CDR3 DNA reads TGTGCCATCAGGAGGGATCTAGCGGGAGGAGCCTTCTACAATGAGCAGTTCTTC.

This clone was picked up one time. CDR3 sequence (DNA): TGTGCCAGCAGCGTAGAAGTGGGGCTAGCTGGAAACACCATATATTTT. Amino acid sequence: CASSVEVGLAGNTIYF. The chain joins TRBV9 to TRBJ1-3, with D perhaps TRBD1 (5 bases). Trimming shortened V by 0 bases and J by 2 bases, and 12 bases separated the two germline ends. Per the germline V gene, CDR1 is SGDLS and CDR2 is YYNGEE. This CDR3 has 16 residues.

The V gene is TRBV4-1, the J gene TRBJ2-1; D perhaps matches TRBD1 (6 bases). CDR3 size: 16 residues. V gave up 1 base and J gave up 0 bases, with 10 bases separating them. Per germline, CDR1 MGHRA and CDR2 YSYEKL. CDR3 nucleotide sequence: TGCGCCAGCAGCCAAGGGAGACAGGCCTCCTACAATGAGCAGTTCTTC. Its translation is CASSQGRQASYNEQFF.

The chain joins TRBV15 to TRBJ2-3; 9 nucleotides match TRBD2. The CDR3 has 16 amino acids. Germline lookup yields CDR1 LNHNV and CDR2 YYDKDF (reference sequence). The trim removed 1 base at V and 5 bases at J, leaving 7 bases unmatched. CDR3 sequence: CATSRGGTSGQDTQYF. CDR3 coding DNA: TGTGCCACCAGCAGAGGAGGAACTAGCGGGCAAGATACGCAGTATTTT.

In this sample, this clone turned up a few times. The chain employs TRBV9 and TRBJ2-2; no reliable D call. The ends were cut back, 0 bases at V and 0 bases at J, with 9 bases in the middle. CDR3 length: 16 amino acids. The germline CDR1 and CDR2 sequences are SGDLS and YYNGEE. This chain's CDR3 is CASSVVPRTNTGELFF. The CDR3 DNA reads TGTGCCAGCAGCGTAGTACCTAGAACGAACACCGGGGAGCTGTTTTTT.

The CDR3 bases are TGTGCCAGCATCGGGACACCAGCCTACGAGCAGTACTTC. Encoded protein: CASIGTPAYEQYF. This sequence joins TRBV28 and TRBJ2-5; a possible D gene is TRBD1 (6 bases). The assigned J gene may be wrong: the sequence end matches TRBJ2-7 better. The CDR3 totals 13 residues. Looked up from germline, CDR1 is MDHEN and CDR2 is SYDVKM.

The rearrangement uses TRBV7-2 and TRBJ2-7; no firm D call. This CDR3 has 14 amino acids. Between the trimmed V and J ends, which lost 0 bases and 7 bases, there was a span of 13 bases. The germline CDR1 and CDR2 sequences are SGHTA and FQGNSA. CDR3 residues: CASSLAGSMEEQYF. The DNA of the CDR3 is TGTGCCAGCAGCTTAGCAGGTTCGATGGAGGAGCAGTACTTC.